This paragraph reports one T cell receptor beta chain. This CDR3 has 15 amino acids. The V segment lost 4 bases and the J segment 4 bases; nucleotides outside the gene matches: 3. The germline gives CDR1 SGDLS, CDR2 YYNGEE. Study processing details: For nucleated cells, counts were estimated from reference gene primer amplification. Repertoires were generated with immunoSEQ multiplex PCR, while TCRdb's copy carries only in-frame clones and drops some. V and J calls and clone size come straight from that table; D and trimming were deduced from the DNA. The sample gives 130,000 to 150,000 clones, 84% of which show up once; around 40% is in the top ten. The data derive from a study of blood T cell repertoires in COVID-19. Whole-study context: Specimens from acute and convalescent COVID-19 originated in the United States, Italy and Spain. From T cells, B-cell-depleted T cells, or PBMCs came the material, which was cDNA or gDNA.

The sequencing input was peripheral blood. The receptor was derived from a human donor in a cohort sampled during active COVID-19. This rearrangement joins TRBV9 to TRBJ1-6; 9 bases fit TRBD1. The CDR3 protein is CASSPGTGYNSPLHF. The CDR3 bases are TGTGCCAGCAGCCCCGGGACAGGGTATAATTCACCCCTCCACTTT. The full variable domain, completed using reference TRBV9 and TRBJ1-6, is DSGVTQTPKHLITATGQRVTLRCSPRSGDLSVYWYQQSLDQGLQFLIQYYNGEERAKGNILERFSAQQFPDLHSELNLSSLELGDSALYFCASSPGTGYNSPLHFGNGTRLTVT.